This entry lists 20 T cell receptor beta chains sequenced from one sample in a study of blood T cell repertoires in COVID-19 (dated by TCRdb to about 2020). Receptor libraries were prepared by the immunoSEQ multiplex PCR assay. TCRdb stores this immuneACCESS table with in-frame sequences only. Part of the clones is absent; in the studies checked, under half of the shortfall reflects unresolved V genes, and no reason is known for the rest. The sample records 200,000 to 250,000 clones, approximately 85% of which are singletons. The ten top clones hold roughly 12% of the sample. What was sequenced was peripheral blood. The source of these receptors is a man of 80 years or more with acute or convalescent COVID-19.

Points on this clone: This specimen includes other DNA sequences encoding the same CDR3. The CDR3 sequence: CASSPLGSNTEAFF. CDR3 DNA sequence: TGTGCCAGCAGTCCCCTCGGTTCCAACACTGAAGCTTTCTTT. The chain has TRBV28 and TRBJ1-1; D gene unclear. Germline values: CDR1 MDHEN, CDR2 SYDVKM. This CDR3 spans 14 amino acids. Trimming took off 5 bases at V and 2 bases at J, with 12 bases between the two ends.

The table lists this clone with a count of one. The V gene is TRBV10-3, the J gene TRBJ1-4, with a weak D call TRBD1 (6 bases). Per the germline V gene, CDR1 is ENHRY and CDR2 is SYGVKD. The CDR3 is 13 amino acids. The V and J ends lost 5 bases and 7 bases respectively, with 11 bases between them. CDR3: CAISQGPGEKLFF. DNA of the CDR3: TGTGCCATCAGTCAGGGGCCGGGTGAAAAACTGTTTTTT.

This clone was detected once. The chain recombines TRBV7-2 with TRBJ2-7, with D possibly being TRBD2 (6 bases). Trimming left V 5 bases short and J 3 bases short, with 14 bases between. CDR3 length: 14 amino acids. The germline CDR1 and CDR2 sequences are SGHTA and FQGNSA. The CDR3 here is CASSLLGGYYEQYF. CDR3 DNA sequence: TGTGCCAGCAGCCTATTGGGGGGATACTACGAGCAGTACTTC.

This chain uses TRBV2 with TRBJ1-2; 7 bases are a match to TRBD1. The CDR3 consists of 15 residues. Trimming removed 2 bases from V and 4 bases from J; junction bases left unmatched: 7. Per germline, CDR1 SNHLY and CDR2 FYNNEI. This chain's CDR3 is CASSESTGTAYGYTF. The CDR3 coding sequence is TGTGCCAGCAGTGAATCGACGGGGACAGCCTATGGCTACACCTTC.

The chain links TRBV6-5 to TRBJ2-1; weak D call: TRBD2 (6 bases). The germline gives CDR1 MNHEY, CDR2 SVGAGI. V was pared by 6 bases and J by 2 bases, with 14 bases between. The CDR3 runs to 15 residues. This CDR3 reads CASRRDPSPYNEQFF. The CDR3 nucleotides are TGTGCCAGCAGGCGGGACCCATCTCCCTACAATGAGCAGTTCTTC.

V gene TRBV6-1 combines with J gene TRBJ2-7, with D possibly being TRBD2 (6 bases). The V gene lost 2 bases and the J gene lost 5 bases, with 10 bases spanning the gap. This CDR3 is 13 amino acids long. Looked up from germline, CDR1 is MNHNS and CDR2 is SASEGT. In nucleotides, the CDR3 is TGTGCCAGCAGTGAATCAGGGAGGAACGAGCAGTACTTC. This encodes CASSESGRNEQYF.

This clone has a handful of counts. The J gene is TRBJ1-5, the V gene TRBV5-1; 8 nucleotides line up with TRBD1. Germline CDR1 reads SGHRS; CDR2 reads YFSETQ. The CDR3 has 15 amino acids. V gave up 5 bases and J gave up 2 bases; unmatched junction bases: 6. The CDR3 protein is CASRQGAGGNQPQHF. In DNA form, the CDR3 reads TGCGCCAGCAGGCAGGGGGCAGGGGGCAATCAGCCCCAGCATTTT.

The chain is built from TRBV9 and TRBJ2-7; tentative D call: TRBD2 (5 bases). Germline values: CDR1 SGDLS, CDR2 YYNGEE. The CDR3 length is 17 residues. The V gene lost 0 bases and the J gene lost 3 bases, with 19 bases spanning the gap. This chain's CDR3 is CASSVGAEGHGGYEQYF. The CDR3 DNA is TGTGCCAGCAGCGTAGGTGCCGAAGGCCATGGAGGCTACGAGCAGTACTTC.

The chain couples TRBV20-1 to TRBJ1-6, with D possibly TRBD1 on 6 matching bases. Trimming left V 3 bases short and J 7 bases short, with 22 bases between. This CDR3 spans 17 amino acids. From germline, CDR1 is DFQATT and CDR2 SNEGSKA (reference sequence). The CDR3 spells CSASKGRGHSGNSPLHF. As DNA, the CDR3 is TGCAGTGCTAGTAAGGGCAGGGGACACTCTGGCAATTCACCCCTCCACTTT.

CDR3 loop: CASTKTGEVDGYTF. CDR3 in DNA: TGTGCCAGCACTAAGACAGGGGAGGTAGATGGCTACACCTTC. The V and J genes are TRBV6-6 and TRBJ1-2; 8 bases map to TRBD1. V shed 7 bases and J 6 bases; nucleotides not matched to a gene: 10. Germline CDR1 and CDR2: MNHNY and SVGAGI (reference sequence). This CDR3 comprises 14 residues.

There are a few counts of this clone. This chain joins TRBV28 and TRBJ1-2; tentative D call: TRBD1 (6 bases). The CDR3 spans 14 residues. V lost 7 bases to trimming and J lost 5 bases, with 17 bases between them. Germline V gene data show CDR1 as MDHEN and CDR2 as SYDVKM. CDR3 region: CASTIYRASYGYTF. CDR3 sequence (DNA): TGTGCCAGCACTATCTACAGGGCATCGTATGGCTACACCTTC.

V usage is TRBV2 and J usage is TRBJ2-7; 7 bases fit TRBD1. The germline CDR1 and CDR2 sequences are SNHLY and FYNNEI. V was clipped by 5 bases and J by 5 bases; unmatched bases: 12. This CDR3 spans 15 amino acids. CDR3 loop: CASSLQGQTRDEQYF. The CDR3 DNA sequence: TGTGCCAGCAGTTTACAGGGACAGACACGGGACGAGCAGTACTTC.

This rearrangement joins TRBV6-5 to TRBJ2-2, with 7 nucleotides matching TRBD1. There are 13 residues in the CDR3. Losses at the gene ends were 5 bases for V and 7 bases for J; bases not matched to a gene: 4. In germline, CDR1 is MNHEY, CDR2 SVGAGI. The DNA of the CDR3 is TGTGCCAGCAGTCACAGGGGCGTCGGGGAGCTGTTTTTT. Amino acids: CASSHRGVGELFF.

This clone appeared a single time. The chain links TRBV18 to TRBJ2-7, with D possibly being TRBD2 (7 bases). Trimming cost V 0 bases and J 5 bases, with 17 bases left between them. Germline V lookup: CDR1 KGHSH, CDR2 LQKENI. The CDR3 covers 16 residues. DNA for the CDR3: TGTGCCAGCTCACCACCGTTAGGGGGGGAGGTTCACGAGCAGTACTTC. Translation gives CASSPPLGGEVHEQYF.

V usage is TRBV18 and J usage is TRBJ1-2; 8 nucleotides match TRBD1. The V gene end was trimmed by 3 bases and the J gene end by 2 bases; junction bases not matched to a gene: 8. The CDR3 has 16 amino acids. Looked up from germline, CDR1 is KGHSH and CDR2 is LQKENI. The CDR3 is CASSPTSGGANYGYTF. The CDR3 DNA sequence: TGTGCCAGCTCACCTACCTCAGGGGGCGCGAACTATGGCTACACCTTC.

The chain carries TRBV12-1 and TRBJ2-3; no DNA check was done on the table's D call, TRBD2. TRBV12-1 is a known pseudogene. This CDR3 comprises 17 residues. CDR3 DNA sequence: TGTGCCAGCAGCTTTGGATCAGCGGCCCCTAGCACAGATACGCAGTATTTT. Translation: CASSFGSAAPSTDTQYF.

J is TRBJ2-1 and V is TRBV6-5; the match to TRBD2 covers 8 bases. With V trimmed by 5 bases and J by 0 bases, 3 bases remained unmatched. The length of the CDR3 is 15 residues. Germline-derived CDR1 and CDR2 are MNHEY and SVGAGI. The CDR3 spells CASSTSGSSYNEQFF. DNA of the CDR3: TGTGCCAGCAGTACAAGCGGGAGCTCCTACAATGAGCAGTTCTTC.

The CDR3 sequence is CASSQEGGGRNEAFF. The CDR3 coding sequence is TGCGCCAGCAGCCAAGAAGGAGGCGGACGGAATGAAGCTTTCTTT. This chain joins TRBV4-3 and TRBJ1-1; no firm D call. This CDR3 region has 15 residues. Germline values: CDR1 LGHNA, CDR2 YSLEER. Deletions cut 0 bases from V and 7 bases from J, with 15 bases between.

This chain uses TRBV5-5 with TRBJ2-3; TRBD2 matches at 8 bases. Germline CDR1 SGHKS, CDR2 YYEKEE (reference sequence). After removal of 4 bases from V and 4 bases from J, the junction contained 8 bases not matched to a gene. This CDR3 is 15 amino acids long. DNA for the CDR3: TGTGCCAGCAGCCCGGGGGGGACTAGGGCAGATACGCAGTATTTT. Amino acid sequence: CASSPGGTRADTQYF.

This clone turned up a few times. The chain employs TRBV5-1 and TRBJ2-7; 10 bases map to TRBD2. Germline CDR1 is SGHRS and CDR2 is YFSETQ. The V and J ends lost 0 bases and 5 bases, in that order; junction bases with no gene match: 8. The CDR3 contains 16 residues. This CDR3 is CASSLAGSGGRHEQYF. As DNA, the CDR3 is TGCGCCAGCAGCTTGGCGGGTAGCGGGGGGCGGCACGAGCAGTACTTC.